Listed below are T cell receptor beta chains from one sample, sequenced in a study of T cells in Graves' hyperthyroidism and ophthalmopathy. TCRdb reprocessed the multiplex PCR reads with MiXCR, giving one entry per CDR3 protein. The profile covers about 740,000 distinct CDR3 sequences, with 14% appearing a single time and approximately 10% taken by the ten largest. Sample: blood. These receptors were collected from a woman between 18 and 29 years old with Graves' hyperthyroidism. Both conserved end residues are part of each CDR3. Each record gives: V gene, J gene, D gene, CDR3 protein. The D gene is left open where the match is weak.

V gene: TRBV7-3; J gene: TRBJ2-7; D gene: TRBD2; CDR3 protein: CASSPGLADEQYF
V gene: TRBV6-1; J gene: TRBJ2-1; D gene: .; CDR3 protein: CASSLFRDNEQFF
V gene: TRBV2; J gene: TRBJ2-5; D gene: .; CDR3 protein: CASSGGLTETQYF
V gene: TRBV27; J gene: TRBJ1-5; D gene: .; CDR3 protein: CASRPPGGNNQPQHF
V gene: TRBV29-1; J gene: TRBJ1-1; D gene: .; CDR3 protein: CSVRWGNTEAFF
V gene: TRBV11-3; J gene: TRBJ2-1; D gene: .; CDR3 protein: CASSRGLAAYNEQFF
V gene: TRBV20-1; J gene: TRBJ2-7; D gene: .; CDR3 protein: CSARDALEAYEQYF
V gene: TRBV28; J gene: TRBJ2-7; D gene: .; CDR3 protein: CASSPQQGPPSPYEQYF
V gene: TRBV3-1; J gene: TRBJ2-7; D gene: TRBD1; CDR3 protein: CASSQIGQGPEQYF
V gene: TRBV6-2/TRBV6-3; J gene: TRBJ2-7; D gene: .; CDR3 protein: CATKNDGTSSYEQYF
V gene: TRBV6-1; J gene: TRBJ1-2; D gene: .; CDR3 protein: CASGKGSNYGYTF
V gene: TRBV12-3/TRBV12-4; J gene: TRBJ1-2; D gene: TRBD1; CDR3 protein: CASSQTGGARYGYTF
V gene: TRBV11-3; J gene: TRBJ2-1; D gene: TRBD2; CDR3 protein: CASSSTFAGETPSSYNEQFF